What follows describes a single T cell receptor (beta chain). The target antigen is unknown. This entry comes from a study of T cells in Graves' hyperthyroidism and ophthalmopathy. Overall study results and limits: The model's output predicted ophthalmopathy at a median of 6.5 months prior to onset. The blood repertoire included most of the expanded thyroid clonotypes above 0.001.

The CDR3 sequence is 12 residues long. Trimming left V 5 bases short and J 3 bases short, with 6 bases between. Germline V lookup: CDR1 KGHDR, CDR2 SFDVKD. Amplification targeted TCR beta CDR3 regions from RNA transcripts. RT-PCR in the first round (using the HTBI primer set) targeted the TCR CDR3. TCRdb used MiXCR to reprocess the multiplex PCR reads, holding one entry per CDR3 protein. The top ten hold about 4.5% of the sample, which has around 610,000 distinct CDR3 sequences, roughly 14% seen once. Diagnostic assessment was based on clinical symptoms, serum thyroxine and TRAb, thyroid ultrasound and orbital computed tomography.

What was sequenced was blood. This TCR was sampled from a woman aged 35 to 49 with Graves' ophthalmopathy. The chain is built from TRBV24-1 and TRBJ1-2; D gene ambiguous. The CDR3 loop reads CATSVEDYGYTF. As DNA, the CDR3 is TGTGCCACCAGTGTAGAAGACTATGGCTACACCTTC.